Below, one T cell receptor beta chain is given with its context. The antigen remains unidentified. The V segment lost 0 bases and the J segment 3 bases; nucleotides outside the gene matches: 2. The CDR3 has 15 residues. Germline assignment: CDR1 SGHDT and CDR2 YYEEEE. This sample is part of a study of T cell responses to AZD1222 COVID-19 vaccine. General study results and limits: It was only 6 or 7 AZD1222 recipients who were seropositive at baseline. A mostly white British donor set with more females was recruited, and clonal diversity was possibly underestimated.

Method: immunoSEQ multiplex PCR; TCRdb's copy keeps in-frame clones and lacks some. The data show about 74,000 clones, roughly 88% seen once. The receptor was isolated from an adult in good health. This material consisted of peripheral blood, taken on day 0 of AZD1222 vaccination. The rearrangement uses TRBV5-6 and TRBJ2-3; TRBD2 aligns across 9 bases. In DNA form, the CDR3 reads TGTGCCAGCAGCTTGGGACTAGCGGTGACAGATACGCAGTATTTT. Amino acids: CASSLGLAVTDTQYF.